The next 14 T cell receptor beta chains were all read from a single sample in a study of blood T cell repertoires in COVID-19. Clones were sequenced by immunoSEQ multiplex PCR, and TCRdb holds only the in-frame ones, with some missing. The table records 150,000 to 200,000 clones, 85% of them present only once. The sequencing sample was made of peripheral blood. The receptor source for this set is a man aged 35 to 55 with acute or convalescent COVID-19.

The V and J genes are TRBV29-1 and TRBJ1-1; 7 bases match TRBD1. After removal of 6 bases from V and 4 bases from J, the junction contained 8 bases not matched to a gene. Per the germline V gene, CDR1 is SQVTM and CDR2 is ANQGSEA. This CDR3 comprises 13 residues. The CDR3 nucleotides are TGCAGCGTACGAAGACAGGGCGCCACTGAAGCTTTCTTT. It encodes CSVRRQGATEAFF.

V gene TRBV2 combines with J gene TRBJ1-5; D is ambiguous. Germline V gives CDR1 SNHLY, CDR2 FYNNEI. This CDR3 region has 13 residues. V gave up 6 bases and J gave up 3 bases, with 9 bases separating them. In DNA form, the CDR3 reads TGTGCCAGCAGACGCACTTTCAATCAGCCCCAGCATTTT. Its translation is CASRRTFNQPQHF.

This chain uses TRBV5-4 with TRBJ1-2; 8 bases line up with TRBD1. Germline loops: CDR1 SGHNT, CDR2 YYREEE (reference sequence). This CDR3 is built from 15 residues. Trimming took 2 bases from V and 5 from J; bases not matched to a gene: 8. CDR3 in DNA: TGTGCCAGCAGCTTAGGGACCCAGGGGGCGTATGGCTACACCTTC. This translates into CASSLGTQGAYGYTF.

J is TRBJ2-1 and V is TRBV5-1; 12 nucleotides line up with TRBD1. Germline CDR1 reads SGHRS; CDR2 reads YFSETQ. The junction had 4 bases not matched to a gene; V was cut back by 5 bases and J by 7 bases. CDR3 size: 14 residues. The DNA of the CDR3 is TGCGCCAGCAGGCGGGACAGGGGGCTTAATGAGCAGTTCTTC. Its translation: CASRRDRGLNEQFF.

This chain links TRBV7-2 with TRBJ2-7; TRBD1 is a possible D gene (5 bases). CDR3 length equals 13 residues. CDR1 is SGHTA, CDR2 FQGNSA, per germline. V lost 1 base and J lost 9, with 13 bases in between. In DNA, the CDR3 is TGTGCCAGCAGCTTAGAGGTGGGGCGAGGGCAGTACTTC. This gives the protein CASSLEVGRGQYF.

This clone was counted a single time. The chain employs TRBV2 and TRBJ1-5; possibly TRBD1 for D (6 bases). The CDR3 loop spans 14 amino acids. From germline, CDR1 is SNHLY and CDR2 FYNNEI. The ends were cut back, 5 bases at V and 2 bases at J, with 10 bases in the middle. The CDR3 coding sequence is TGTGCCAGCAGTTCAGGGGTGGGCAATCAGCCCCAGCATTTT. It specifies CASSSGVGNQPQHF.

The chain has TRBV28 and TRBJ1-5; 8 bases match TRBD1. The V gene end was trimmed by 5 bases and the J gene end by 5 bases; junction bases not matched to a gene: 5. The CDR3 runs 14 residues. Germline CDR1 and CDR2: MDHEN and SYDVKM. Here the CDR3 DNA reads TGTGCCAGCAGTCTCGGGACAGGTCATCAGCCCCAGCATTTT. Translation gives CASSLGTGHQPQHF.

This rearrangement joins TRBV2 to TRBJ1-2, with D tentatively TRBD1 (6 bases). This CDR3 contains 13 residues. V was trimmed by 4 bases and J by 1 base, leaving 7 bases between them. Per the germline V gene, CDR1 is SNHLY and CDR2 is FYNNEI. CDR3 DNA: TGTGCCAGCAGTGGGGACATTAACTATGGCTACACCTTC. It is translated as CASSGDINYGYTF.

This chain links TRBV7-9 with TRBJ1-5; D gene uncertain. V lost 8 bases to trimming and J lost 1 base, with 9 bases between them. Per germline, CDR1 SEHNR and CDR2 FQNEAQ (reference sequence). This CDR3 spans 13 amino acids. CDR3 loop: CASPRQSNQPQHF. CDR3 nucleotides: TGTGCCAGCCCCCGCCAGAGCAATCAGCCCCAGCATTTT.

V gene TRBV6-5 combines with J gene TRBJ1-2; no clear D gene. Trimming took off 5 bases at V and 1 base at J, with 14 bases between the two ends. In germline, CDR1 is MNHEY, CDR2 SVGAGI. CDR3 length equals 15 residues. CDR3 nucleotide sequence: TGTGCCAGCAGTACTAGGGCGGATTTTAACTATGGCTACACCTTC. Residues: CASSTRADFNYGYTF.

This chain joins TRBV19 and TRBJ2-2, with 9 bases matching TRBD2. V shed 6 bases, J shed 1 base, and the junction held 9 bases outside the gene matches. The CDR3 is 17 residues long. The V gene's germline CDR1 is LNHDA and CDR2 SQIVND (reference sequence). CDR3 loop: CASRPRGSGGNTGELFF. The CDR3 DNA reads TGTGCCAGTAGGCCCCGGGGTAGCGGGGGGAACACCGGGGAGCTGTTTTTT.

This clone was seen once. The chain has TRBV5-5 and TRBJ1-5, with D possibly being TRBD1 (6 bases). The germline V gene has CDR1 SGHKS and CDR2 YYEKEE (reference sequence). There are 15 residues in the CDR3. The ends were cut back, 4 bases at V and 0 bases at J, with 11 bases in the middle. CDR3 DNA sequence: TGTGCCAGCAGCCCCGACAGGTATAGCAATCAGCCCCAGCATTTT. This translates into CASSPDRYSNQPQHF. The full variable domain, its missing parts supplied by reference TRBV5-5 and TRBJ1-5, is DAGVTQSPTHLIKTRGQQVTLRCSPISGHKSVSWYQQVLGQGPQFIFQYYEKEERGRGNFPDRFSARQFPNYSSELNVNALLLGDSALYLCASSPDRYSNQPQHFGDGTRLSIL.

The chain couples TRBV5-1 to TRBJ2-5, with 9 bases matching TRBD1. This CDR3 contains 15 residues. J gave up 3 bases and V 4 bases, and 7 bases lay outside the gene matches. Germline loops: CDR1 SGHRS, CDR2 YFSETQ. CDR3 DNA sequence: TGCGCCAGCAGCACACGCCGGGACAGGGAAGAGACCCAGTACTTC. Translated: CASSTRRDREETQYF.

The V and J genes are TRBV5-4 and TRBJ2-5; 10 nucleotides match TRBD2. The J segment lost 5 bases and the V segment lost 0 bases, leaving 7 bases of the junction unmatched. The CDR3 spans 16 residues. Germline values: CDR1 SGHNT, CDR2 YYREEE (reference sequence). CDR3 sequence reads: CASSLEALAGQETQYF. The CDR3 DNA reads TGTGCCAGCAGCTTGGAAGCACTAGCGGGGCAGGAGACCCAGTACTTC.